These 27 T cell receptor beta chains were sequenced from one sample in a study of T cell repertoires in cytomegalovirus infection. TCRdb reprocessed the reads with MiXCR, giving one entry per CDR3 protein. The sample holds around 100,000 distinct CDR3 sequences, less than 55% seen once. The antigens for these receptors are not known. The specimen was CD8+ T cells from cultured PBMCs, collected from culture after CMV antigen stimulation. The receptors were gathered from a human donor in good health (CMV status not recorded). Some clones in this sample may be carry-over from other donors' samples.

This chain joins TRBV10-3 and TRBJ2-5; 13 positions match TRBD2. The CDR3 runs to 14 residues. In germline, CDR1 is ENHRY, CDR2 SYGVKD. After removal of 7 bases from V and 3 bases from J, the junction contained 2 bases not matched to a gene. This CDR3 is CAIKGLAGEETQYF. CDR3 bases: TGTGCCATCAAAGGACTAGCGGGGGAAGAGACCCAGTACTTC.

Turning to this clonotype: Possible read error: a much larger clone is one base away. The CDR3 DNA reads TGTGCCTGCAGTTCGGGTATGGGGGCTAGCGGAATCCGCACAGATACGCAGTATTTT. Its translation: CACSSGMGASGIRTDTQYF. The chain has TRBV2 and TRBJ2-3; possible D gene TRBD2, 7 bases. The CDR3 length is 19 residues. Germline V gene sequence: CDR1 SNHLY, CDR2 FYNNEI.

The chain couples TRBV7-9 to TRBJ2-1; D remains ambiguous. The CDR3 contains 12 residues. Trimming took 4 bases from V and 3 from J, leaving 4 bases between them. Germline lookup yields CDR1 SEHNR and CDR2 FQNEAQ (reference sequence). In nucleotides, the CDR3 is TGTGCCAGCAGCTCACTCTACAATGAGCAGTTCTTC. Its protein product is CASSSLYNEQFF.

V and J are TRBV2 and TRBJ2-7; weak D call: TRBD1 (5 bases). Germline CDR1 SNHLY, CDR2 FYNNEI. Trimming removed 8 bases at V and 2 bases at J, with 16 bases between. The CDR3 consists of 14 residues. CDR3 protein: CASDVRGTPYEQYF. For the CDR3, the DNA is TGTGCCAGCGACGTAAGGGGCACCCCCTACGAGCAGTACTTC.

The chain carries TRBV7-2 and TRBJ2-7; D might be TRBD2 (7 bases). The CDR3 consists of 15 residues. From germline, CDR1 is SGHTA and CDR2 FQGNSA. Trimming left V 1 base short and J 9 bases short, with 19 bases between. The CDR3 DNA sequence: TGTGCCAGCAGCTTAGAGGGGGGGATGGATTTCGGGCAGTACTTC. Its translation is CASSLEGGMDFGQYF.

The CDR3 sequence: CASRYSVSGEGTGELFF. CDR3 nucleotides: TGTGCCAGCAGATATAGCGTCTCAGGGGAAGGGACCGGGGAGCTGTTTTTT. The chain combines TRBV7-8 with TRBJ2-2, with D possibly being TRBD1 (6 bases). The CDR3 loop spans 17 amino acids. V was cut by 6 bases and J by 5 bases, with 22 bases left in between. Looked up from germline, CDR1 is SGHVS and CDR2 is FQNEAQ.

CDR3 residues: CASSGRQGYEQYF. CDR3 DNA: TGTGCCAGCAGCGGGAGACAGGGCTACGAGCAGTACTTC. The V and J genes are TRBV5-6 and TRBJ2-7; the match to TRBD1 covers 7 bases. The germline CDR1 and CDR2 sequences are SGHDT and YYEEEE. CDR3 length: 13 amino acids. V shed 4 bases, J shed 3 bases, and the junction held 4 bases outside the gene matches.

In this sample, this clonotype turned up many times. This chain joins TRBV6-5 and TRBJ2-3; 13 nucleotides agree with TRBD2. The CDR3 sequence is 16 residues long. In germline, CDR1 is MNHEY, CDR2 SVGAGI. The V segment lost 2 bases and the J segment 4 bases; nucleotides outside the gene matches: 3. The CDR3 protein is CASSYRTSGGPDTQYF. The DNA of the CDR3 is TGTGCCAGCAGTTACCGGACTAGCGGGGGACCAGATACGCAGTATTTT.

This chain uses TRBV27 with TRBJ1-5, with D perhaps TRBD1 (5 bases). This CDR3 has 14 amino acids. Germline V lookup: CDR1 MNHEY, CDR2 SMNVEV (reference sequence). V was pared by 8 bases and J by 6 bases, with 17 bases between. The CDR3 DNA sequence: TGTGCCAGCTCTCCGGGGGGGTGGGGTCAGCCCCAGCATTTT. Translated, it gives CASSPGGWGQPQHF.

This clonotype appeared a few times. The chain joins TRBV28 to TRBJ2-3; 7 bases line up with TRBD1. The CDR3 covers 16 residues. V shed 5 bases and J 4 bases; nucleotides not matched to a gene: 12. Germline V gene sequence: CDR1 MDHEN, CDR2 SYDVKM. The CDR3 DNA follows: TGTGCCAGCAGTCAGATGGCTACAGGGGTTGCAGATACGCAGTATTTT. This gives the protein CASSQMATGVADTQYF.

This clonotype has a handful of counts. The chain joins TRBV29-1 to TRBJ2-5, with no clear D. Germline assignment: CDR1 SQVTM and CDR2 ANQGSEA. Trimming removed 1 base at V and 1 base at J, with 10 bases between. The CDR3 has 14 amino acids. CDR3: CSVEAARTQETQYF. The CDR3 coding sequence is TGCAGCGTTGAAGCCGCCAGGACCCAAGAGACCCAGTACTTC.

The gene calls are TRBV7-3 and TRBJ2-2; 10 bases are shared with TRBD1. The CDR3 loop spans 16 amino acids. Germline-derived CDR1 and CDR2 are SGHTA and FQGTGA. Trimming cost V 6 bases and J 1 base; bases outside gene matches: 5. The CDR3 sequence: CASSRQGAVNTGELFF. CDR3 nucleotides: TGTGCCAGCAGTAGACAGGGGGCGGTGAACACCGGGGAGCTGTTTTTT.

This clonotype came up a few times. The junction departs from germline at one end; a sequencing error may be responsible. The chain couples TRBV27 to TRBJ2-1; 13 bases fit TRBD2. This CDR3 region has 20 residues. Germline V gene data show CDR1 as MNHEY and CDR2 as SMNVEV (reference sequence). CDR3 protein: CASSLSAGLAGIYSSNEQFF. DNA for the CDR3: TGTGCCAGCAGTTTATCGGCGGGACTAGCGGGGATTTATTCCTCCAATGAGCAGTTCTTC.

This clonotype occurred a few times. The chain couples TRBV7-2 to TRBJ2-1; TRBD1 agrees at 8 bases. CDR1 SGHTA and CDR2 FQGNSA come from the germline V gene. The CDR3 has 11 residues. Trimming took 3 bases from V and 12 from J; bases not matched to a gene: 1. The CDR3 loop reads CASSFGTGQFF. CDR3 DNA sequence: TGTGCCAGCAGCTTTGGGACAGGGCAGTTCTTC. Complete variable domain (other parts from reference TRBV7-2 and TRBJ2-1): GAGVSQSPSNKVTEKGKDVELRCDPISGHTALYWYRQSLGQGLEFLIYFQGNSAPDKSGLPSDRFSAERTGGSVSTLTIQRTQQEDSAVYLCASSFGTGQFFGPGTRLTVL.

The chain carries TRBV20-1 and TRBJ2-4; D is tentatively TRBD1 or TRBD2 (5 bases each). Germline-derived CDR1 and CDR2 are DFQATT and SNEGSKA (reference sequence). V dropped 4 bases and J dropped 1 base, with 17 bases sitting between them. The CDR3 is 16 amino acids. Here the CDR3 reads CSAKEGTGWAKNIQYF. The CDR3 DNA reads as TGCAGTGCTAAAGAGGGGACCGGGTGGGCCAAAAACATTCAGTACTTC.

The rearrangement links TRBV6-6 to TRBJ2-4; D gene ambiguous. The V end lost 5 bases, the J end lost 0 bases, and 14 bases lay between the germline ends. The CDR3 is 16 amino acids. The germline V gene has CDR1 MNHNY and CDR2 SVGAGI (reference sequence). CDR3 in amino acids: CASSELNSLAKNIQYF. CDR3 in DNA: TGTGCCAGCAGTGAATTGAACAGCCTAGCCAAAAACATTCAGTACTTC.

This clonotype was counted ten times or more. In nucleotides, the CDR3 is TGTGCCATCAGTGAGTCGTGGACCACTTCTAACTATGGCTACACCTTC. Protein: CAISESWTTSNYGYTF. The chain couples TRBV10-3 to TRBJ1-2; D is unresolved. This CDR3 contains 16 residues. Germline V lookup: CDR1 ENHRY, CDR2 SYGVKD. Between the trimmed V and J ends, which lost 0 bases and 0 bases, there was a span of 11 bases.

Note on this clonotype: With a much larger clone just one base away, this may be a read error. This rearrangement joins TRBV5-6 to TRBJ2-2; D may be TRBD1 (6 bases). The CDR3 loop spans 15 amino acids. CDR1 and CDR2 from the germline V gene are SGHDT and YYEEEE. CDR3 nucleotides: TGTGCCAGCAGTCCGCTAGGACAGAACATCGGGGAGCTGTTTTTT. Its translation is CASSPLGQNIGELFF. Combining the CDR3 with reference TRBV5-6 and TRBJ2-2 gives the whole variable domain DAGVTQSPTHLIKTRGQQVTLRCSPKSGHDTVSWYQQALGQGPQFIFQYYEEEERQRGNFPDRFSGHQFPNYSSELNVNALLLGDSALYLCASSPLGQNIGELFFGEGSRLTVL.

This clonotype was detected a few times. The CDR3 loop reads CASAWGPGTEAFF. Here the CDR3 DNA reads TGTGCCAGCGCCTGGGGACCTGGGACTGAAGCTTTCTTT. The genes are TRBV6-5 and TRBJ1-1, with a possible D match to TRBD1 (5 bases). Germline V CDR1 and CDR2: MNHEY, SVGAGI. CDR3 length: 13 residues. V gave up 8 bases and J gave up 5 bases, with 15 bases separating them.

The J gene is TRBJ2-7, the V gene TRBV7-9, with 7 nucleotides matching TRBD1. CDR1 is SEHNR, CDR2 FQNEAQ, per germline (reference sequence). This CDR3 has 14 residues. The trim removed 7 bases at V and 0 bases at J, leaving 6 bases unmatched. The CDR3 protein is CASTITGDSYEQYF. As DNA, the CDR3 is TGTGCCAGCACCATAACAGGGGACTCCTACGAGCAGTACTTC.

The sample holds a few counts of this clonotype. The chain combines TRBV7-6 with TRBJ2-3; D is undetermined. V was pared by 1 base and J by 3 bases, with 17 bases between. The CDR3 extends over 17 amino acids. The germline V gene encodes CDR1 SGHVS and CDR2 FNYEAQ. CDR3 in amino acids: CASSLGVRRLGTDTQYF. The CDR3 bases are TGTGCCAGCAGCTTAGGGGTTAGAAGGTTGGGGACAGATACGCAGTATTTT.

This clonotype was detected only a few times. The CDR3 nucleotides are TGTGCCAGCAGCCCAGAAGCAGGGGTCTCAACTAATGAAAAACTGTTTTTT. The encoded protein is CASSPEAGVSTNEKLFF. The chain has TRBV7-6 and TRBJ1-4; TRBD1 is a possible D gene (6 bases). The CDR3 is 17 amino acids. CDR1 and CDR2 from the germline V gene are SGHVS and FNYEAQ. Trimming left V 5 bases short and J 0 bases short, with 16 bases between.

The genes are TRBV7-6 and TRBJ2-1, with 11 nucleotides matching TRBD1. This CDR3 has 15 residues. V was clipped by 4 bases and J by 6 bases; unmatched bases: 5. Germline V CDR1 and CDR2: SGHVS, FNYEAQ. CDR3 region: CASSSTGTGGNEQFF. The DNA for the CDR3 is TGTGCCAGCAGCTCAACCGGGACAGGGGGCAATGAGCAGTTCTTC.

The chain employs TRBV9 and TRBJ2-7; possibly TRBD1 for D (8 bases). The CDR3 totals 15 residues. Germline V lookup: CDR1 SGDLS, CDR2 YYNGEE. V lost 4 bases and J 4 bases, leaving 18 bases between the germline ends. The CDR3 DNA reads as TGTGCCAGCAGCTTAGACGGACAGGGACTATACGAGCAGTACTTC. It encodes CASSLDGQGLYEQYF.

There are a few counts of this clonotype. This rearrangement joins TRBV6-4 to TRBJ1-1; D might be TRBD1 (5 bases). Trimming left V 2 bases short and J 4 bases short, with 11 bases between. This CDR3 spans 14 amino acids. Germline V gives CDR1 MRHNA, CDR2 SNTAGT. The CDR3, as DNA: TGTGCCAGCAGTGACACGGGGGGAGCCACTGAAGCTTTCTTT. Translation gives CASSDTGGATEAFF.

This clonotype was picked up many times. This chain connects TRBV19 to TRBJ2-7; D gene ambiguous. Trimming pared 5 bases from V and 2 bases from J, leaving 10 bases between. This CDR3 has 13 amino acids. CDR1 LNHDA and CDR2 SQIVND come from the germline V gene (reference sequence). The CDR3 loop reads CASSYRPTYEQYF. CDR3 bases: TGTGCCAGTAGTTACAGACCAACCTACGAGCAGTACTTC.

In its sample, this clonotype was seen many times. The chain recombines TRBV7-8 with TRBJ2-6, with D possibly being TRBD1 or TRBD2 (5 bases each). CDR3 size: 14 residues. CDR1 is SGHVS and CDR2 is FQNEAQ in the germline V gene. The V gene lost 3 bases and the J gene lost 2 bases, with 5 bases spanning the gap. CDR3 DNA sequence: TGTGCCAGCAGCTTGGGGGCTGGGGCCAACGTCCTGACTTTC. Translated: CASSLGAGANVLTF.